This T cell receptor (beta chain) was observed in a study of shared clonotypes between healthy human individuals (TCRdb year 2020). In the study overall: The cohort comprised two women and three men aged 18 to 49 years. Per donor, three plates each were used for CD4 naive and CD4 memory, two for CD8 naive, and one for CD8 memory. Leukapheresis yielded between about 0.94 and 10 billion PBMCs per donor. Blood TCR repertoires of a handful of healthy adults were deeply sequenced to estimate repertoire size and the extent of clonotype sharing between individuals. Libraries were prepared and TCR repertoires were sequenced by different laboratories using diverse techniques, in order to increase sequencing depth and limit assay-specific biases. Summary of the overall study and its limitations: Rarefaction of sorted-subset datasets indicated incomplete sequencing despite the large sequencing depth. Sampling was restricted to blood, and TCR repertoires in tissue are likely to differ from TCR repertoires in blood. Naive subsets generally had larger estimated clonotype richness than memory subsets. When a handful of donors were compared, the shared fraction of clonotypes was around 4.6% for naive CD4, around 4% for naive CD8, 2% to 2.5% for memory CD4, and around 0.37% for memory CD8. Because the study included a small number of donors, the genetic and exposure-history diversity represented was limited. Compared with non-shared clonotypes, clonotypes shared by all four sorted-subset donors had higher generation probabilities. Pairwise subsampling led to the expectation that sequencing depth would affect the degree of clonotype sharing among donors.

Details on this clone: Its specific antigen is unknown. Base qualities were left out, and no much larger clone turns up one base away.

TCR CDR3 regions were amplified from genomic DNA by multiplex PCR using the deep immunoSEQ assay. Extracted genomic DNA from each cell subset was spread evenly across all wells of several immunoSEQ 96-well plates, with each plate serving as a replicate. For sorted subsets, around 200 ng genomic DNA, equal to about 30,000 T cell genomes, was loaded into each replicate PCR. Purified libraries were quantified with a Qubit 3.0 fluorometer, sized on a Bioanalyzer 2100, and re-quantified with the KAPA Library Quantification kit. Every immunoSEQ 96-well plate was sequenced on a dedicated single-read 150-cycle Illumina NextSeq 550 flow cell. As for the original processing: Because the immunoSEQ output held only junctional sequences and lacked quality scores, the filtering could not match the filtering applied to full-length reads. To assign V/J genes and CDR3, sequences were annotated using PyIR, a Python wrapper for IgBLAST v1.9, with IMGT germline references. Reads with weak V/J assignments (E-value above 1e-6), missing CDR3, stop codons, out-of-frame junctions, or ambiguous translated residues were removed. V3J clonotypes were defined by identical inferred V gene, J gene, and CDR3 amino acid sequence. The percentage overlap between two repertoires was calculated by dividing the number of shared unique clonotypes by the size of the smaller repertoire. Repertoire richness was assessed with RTK rarefaction, the Chao1 estimator, and Recon v2.1 estimates of unobserved clonotypes. Generation probabilities for all TCRbeta clonotypes obtained by the gDNA method from a handful of donors were computed using OLGA. TCRdb provides this immuneACCESS table in a form limited to in-frame rearrangements. Some clones are lacking; in checked studies, under half of them reflect an unresolved V gene, and why the rest are absent is not known. That table is the source of V, J and clone size, and D and trimming were worked out from the DNA. The sample yields over a million clones; around 97% were counted once. Together, the top ten hold more than 0.9% of the sample.

The donors were healthy, HIV-negative adults who had no recently reported acute infections or vaccinations. Every donor was a Caucasian adult residing in Nashville, Tennessee, USA. CD4+ T cells were enriched through magnetic negative selection, after which naive cells were positively selected on CD45RA and the remaining negative fraction served as the memory subset. Blood was collected by leukapheresis, and PBMCs were isolated by Ficoll-Histopaque density gradient centrifugation and then cryopreserved in liquid nitrogen vapor phase. Analytical flow cytometry was used to check the purity and quantity of every magnetically sorted T cell population. Genomic DNA was isolated from every sorted fraction and measured by UV absorbance on a Nanodrop 2000c. This clonotype was sampled from a man aged 25-40 years in good health. Material for sequencing was naive CD4+ T cells sorted from blood. According to the study, the label for this sample's cell subset or site signals: CD45RA+ positively selected.

The CDR3 loop reads CASSLGGLAGGGAQYF. The sequenced DNA is TGTGCCAGCAGCTTGGGAGGACTAGCGGGGGGCGGGGCCCAGTACTTC. The chain joins TRBV7-2 to TRBJ2-5; 14 nucleotides in the junction match TRBD2. Germline trimming amounts to 3 bases on V and 9 bases on J, with 9 as the count of junction bases outside the gene matches. CDR1 and CDR2 were assigned from the germline V gene as SGHTA and FQGNSA. Measured from the cysteine to the phenylalanine, the CDR3 is 16 residues long. CDR3 DNA is the only sequence kept; it has 48 bases, read in frame from the first base.